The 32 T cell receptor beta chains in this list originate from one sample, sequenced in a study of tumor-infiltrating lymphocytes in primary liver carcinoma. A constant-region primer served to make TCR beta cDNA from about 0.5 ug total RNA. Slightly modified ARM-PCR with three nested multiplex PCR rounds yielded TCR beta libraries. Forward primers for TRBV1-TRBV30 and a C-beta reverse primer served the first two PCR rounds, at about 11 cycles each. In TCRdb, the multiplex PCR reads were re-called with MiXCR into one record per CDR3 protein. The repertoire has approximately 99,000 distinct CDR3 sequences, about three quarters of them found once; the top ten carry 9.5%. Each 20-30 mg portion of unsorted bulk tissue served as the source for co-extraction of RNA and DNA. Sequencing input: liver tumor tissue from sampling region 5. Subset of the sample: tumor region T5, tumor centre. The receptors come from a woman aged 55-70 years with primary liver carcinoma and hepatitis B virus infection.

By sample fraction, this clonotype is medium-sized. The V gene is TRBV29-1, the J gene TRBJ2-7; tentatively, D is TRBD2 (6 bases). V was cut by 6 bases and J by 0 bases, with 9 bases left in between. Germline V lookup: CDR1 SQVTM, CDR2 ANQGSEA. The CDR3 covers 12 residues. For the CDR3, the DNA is TGCAGCGTCGGGGGAGGCTCCTACGAGCAGTACTTC. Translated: CSVGGGSYEQYF.

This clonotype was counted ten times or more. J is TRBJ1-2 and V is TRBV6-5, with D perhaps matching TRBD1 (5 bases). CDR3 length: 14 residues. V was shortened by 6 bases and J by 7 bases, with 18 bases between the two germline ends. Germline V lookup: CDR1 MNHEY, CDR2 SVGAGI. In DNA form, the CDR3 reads TGTGCCAGCAGAACAGGCGGGAGGGGTAGTGGCTACACCTTC. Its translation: CASRTGGRGSGYTF.

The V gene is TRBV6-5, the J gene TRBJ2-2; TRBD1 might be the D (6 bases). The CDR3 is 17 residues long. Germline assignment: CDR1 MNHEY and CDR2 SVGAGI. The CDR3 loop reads CGRSYTFQGSNTGELFF. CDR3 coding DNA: TGTGGCAGGAGTTACACATTCCAGGGGAGTAACACCGGGGAGCTGTTTTTT.

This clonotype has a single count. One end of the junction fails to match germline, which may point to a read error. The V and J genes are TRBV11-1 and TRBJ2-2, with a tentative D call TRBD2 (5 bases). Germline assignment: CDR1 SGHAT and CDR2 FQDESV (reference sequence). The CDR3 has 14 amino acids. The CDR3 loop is CASRPSLETGEPFF. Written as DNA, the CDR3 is TGCGCTAGCAGACCGAGCCTTGAGACCGGGGAGCCGTTTTTT.

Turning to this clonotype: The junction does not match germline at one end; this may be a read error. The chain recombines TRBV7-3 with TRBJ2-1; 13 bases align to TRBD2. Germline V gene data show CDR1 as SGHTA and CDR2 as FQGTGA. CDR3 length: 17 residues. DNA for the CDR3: TGTGCCAGCTGCTTAAAATCGGGACTAGCGGGAATAAATGAGCAGTTCTTC. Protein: CASCLKSGLAGINEQFF. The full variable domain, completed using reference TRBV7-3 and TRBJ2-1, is GAGVSQTPSNKVTEKGKYVELRCDPISGHTALYWYRQSLGQGPEFLIYFQGTGAADDSGLPNDRFFAVRPEGSVSTLKIQRTERGDSAVYLCASCLKSGLAGINEQFFGPGTRLTVL.

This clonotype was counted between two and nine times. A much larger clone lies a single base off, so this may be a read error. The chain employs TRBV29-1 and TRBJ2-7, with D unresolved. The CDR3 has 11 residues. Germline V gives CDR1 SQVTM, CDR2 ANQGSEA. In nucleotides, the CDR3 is TGCAGCGTTGAGAAAGGGAACGAGCAGTGCTTC. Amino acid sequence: CSVEKGNEQCF.

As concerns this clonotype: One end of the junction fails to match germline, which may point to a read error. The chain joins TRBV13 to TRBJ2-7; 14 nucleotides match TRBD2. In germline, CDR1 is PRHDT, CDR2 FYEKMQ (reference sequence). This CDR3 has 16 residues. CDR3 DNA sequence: TGTGCCAGTAGCTCAAACGGGACTAGCGGGAGTCCCGAGCAGTACTTC. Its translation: CASSSNGTSGSPEQYF.

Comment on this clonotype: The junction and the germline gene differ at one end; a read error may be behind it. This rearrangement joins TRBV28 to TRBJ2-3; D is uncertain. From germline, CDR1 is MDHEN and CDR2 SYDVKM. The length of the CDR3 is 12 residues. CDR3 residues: CACSTITETQYF. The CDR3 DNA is TGTGCCTGCAGTACGATAACAGAAACGCAGTATTTT.

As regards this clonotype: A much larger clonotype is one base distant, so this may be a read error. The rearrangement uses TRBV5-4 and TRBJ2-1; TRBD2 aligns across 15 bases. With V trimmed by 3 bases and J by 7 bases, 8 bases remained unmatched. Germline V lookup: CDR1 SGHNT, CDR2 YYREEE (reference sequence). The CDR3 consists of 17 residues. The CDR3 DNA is TGTGCCAGCAGCTGGACTAGCGGGAGGGCCTCCCTGAATGAGCAGTTCTTC. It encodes CASSWTSGRASLNEQFF.

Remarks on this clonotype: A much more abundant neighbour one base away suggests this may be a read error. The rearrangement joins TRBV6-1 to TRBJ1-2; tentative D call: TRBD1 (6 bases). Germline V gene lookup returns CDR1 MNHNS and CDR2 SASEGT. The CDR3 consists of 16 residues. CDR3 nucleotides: TGTGCCAGCAGTCAGACCCGGACAGCTCGAACTTATGGCTGCACCTTC. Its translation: CASSQTRTARTYGCTF.

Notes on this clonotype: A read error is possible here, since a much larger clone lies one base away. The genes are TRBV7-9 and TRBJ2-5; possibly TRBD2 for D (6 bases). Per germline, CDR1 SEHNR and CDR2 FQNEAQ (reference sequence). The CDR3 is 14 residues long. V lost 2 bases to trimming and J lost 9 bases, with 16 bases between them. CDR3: CASSLPGREESQYF. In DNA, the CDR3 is TGTGCCAGCAGCTTACCGGGCAGGGAGGAGTCCCAGTACTTC.

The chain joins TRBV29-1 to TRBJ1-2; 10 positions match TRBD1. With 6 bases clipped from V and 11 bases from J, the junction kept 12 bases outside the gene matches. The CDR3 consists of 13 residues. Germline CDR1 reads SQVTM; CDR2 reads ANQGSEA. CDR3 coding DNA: TGCAGCGTGACCTTGGACAGGGGGAACGGTTACACCTTC. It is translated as CSVTLDRGNGYTF.

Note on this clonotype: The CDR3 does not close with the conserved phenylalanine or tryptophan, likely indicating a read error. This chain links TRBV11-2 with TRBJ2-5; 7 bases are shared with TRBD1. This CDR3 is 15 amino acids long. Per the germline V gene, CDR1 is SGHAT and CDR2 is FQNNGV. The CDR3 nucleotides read TGTACCGGCAGGTTACTCACAGGGGATGGAGAGACCCAGTACCTC. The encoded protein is CTGRLLTGDGETQYL.

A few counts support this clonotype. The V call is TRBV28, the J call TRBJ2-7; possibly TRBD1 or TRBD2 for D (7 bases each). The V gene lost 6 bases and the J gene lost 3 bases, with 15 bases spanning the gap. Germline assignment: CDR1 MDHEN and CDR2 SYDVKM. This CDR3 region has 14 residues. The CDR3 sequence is CASRRQGGYYEQYF. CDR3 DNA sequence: TGTGCCAGCAGGCGACAGGGAGGGTACTACGAGCAGTACTTC.

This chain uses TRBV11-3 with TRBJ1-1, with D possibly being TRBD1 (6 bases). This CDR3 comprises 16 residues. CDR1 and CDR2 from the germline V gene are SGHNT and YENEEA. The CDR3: CSTSLAPSYAQGEAFF. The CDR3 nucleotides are TGTTCCACCAGCTTAGCCCCCAGTTACGCTCAGGGGGAAGCTTTCTTT.

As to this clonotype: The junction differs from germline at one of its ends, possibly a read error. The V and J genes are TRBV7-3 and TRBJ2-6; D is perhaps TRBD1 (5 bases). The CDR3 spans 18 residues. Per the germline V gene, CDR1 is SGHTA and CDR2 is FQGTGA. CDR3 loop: CASSLSGRNRHGANVLSF. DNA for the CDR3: TGTGCCAGCAGCTTAAGTGGCAGAAACCGACATGGGGCCAACGTCCTGTCTTTC.

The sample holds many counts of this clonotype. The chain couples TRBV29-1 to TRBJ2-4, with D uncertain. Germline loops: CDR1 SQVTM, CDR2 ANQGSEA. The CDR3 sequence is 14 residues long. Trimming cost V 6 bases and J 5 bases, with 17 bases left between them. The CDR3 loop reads CSVASSLWENIQYF. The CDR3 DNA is TGCAGCGTAGCGAGCTCCCTCTGGGAAAACATTCAGTACTTC.

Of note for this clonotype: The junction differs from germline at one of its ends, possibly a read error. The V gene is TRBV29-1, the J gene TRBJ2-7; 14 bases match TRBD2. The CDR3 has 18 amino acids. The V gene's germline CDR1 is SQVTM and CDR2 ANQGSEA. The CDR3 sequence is CSVEAPETSGRATGELYF. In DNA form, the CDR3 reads TGCAGCGTTGAAGCCCCTGAGACTAGCGGGAGGGCTACAGGCGAGCTGTACTTC.

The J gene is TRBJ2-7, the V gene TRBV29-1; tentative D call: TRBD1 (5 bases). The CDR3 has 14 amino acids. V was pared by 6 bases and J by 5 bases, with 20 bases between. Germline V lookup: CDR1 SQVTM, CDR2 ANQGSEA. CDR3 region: CSVTEENTYDEQYF. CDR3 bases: TGCAGCGTGACAGAGGAAAACACCTACGACGAGCAGTACTTC.

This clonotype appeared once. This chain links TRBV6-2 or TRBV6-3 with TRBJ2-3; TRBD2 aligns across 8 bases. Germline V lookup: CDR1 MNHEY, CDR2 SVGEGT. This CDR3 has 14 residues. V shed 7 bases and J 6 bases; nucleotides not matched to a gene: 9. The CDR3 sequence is CASTTLAGMDTQYF. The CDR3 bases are TGTGCCAGCACAACTCTAGCGGGCATGGATACGCAGTATTTT.

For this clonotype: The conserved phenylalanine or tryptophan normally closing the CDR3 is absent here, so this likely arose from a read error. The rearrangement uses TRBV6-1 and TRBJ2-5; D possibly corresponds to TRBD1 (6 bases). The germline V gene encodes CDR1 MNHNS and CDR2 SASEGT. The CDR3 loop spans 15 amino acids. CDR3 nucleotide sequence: TGTGCCAGCTGTGAATCGGCAGGGGATCAAGAGACCCAGTACTCC. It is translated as CASCESAGDQETQYS.

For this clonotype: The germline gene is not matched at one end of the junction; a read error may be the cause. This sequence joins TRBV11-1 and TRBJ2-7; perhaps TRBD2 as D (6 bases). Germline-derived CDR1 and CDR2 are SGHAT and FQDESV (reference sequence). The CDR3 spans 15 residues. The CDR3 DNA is TGTGCCAGCAGCCCTCGGCCAGCAGGACTACGCGAGCACTATTTC. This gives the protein CASSPRPAGLREHYF. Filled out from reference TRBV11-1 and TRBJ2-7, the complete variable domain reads EAEVAQSPRYKITEKSQAVAFWCDPISGHATLYWYRQILGQGPELLVQFQDESVVDDSQLPKDRFSAERLKGVDSTLKIQPAELGDSAMYLCASSPRPAGLREHYFGPGTRLTVT.

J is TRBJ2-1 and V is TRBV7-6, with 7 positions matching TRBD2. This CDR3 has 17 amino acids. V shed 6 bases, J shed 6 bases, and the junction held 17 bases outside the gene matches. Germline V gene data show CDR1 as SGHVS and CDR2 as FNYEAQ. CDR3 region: CASSLASWEGTTNEQFF. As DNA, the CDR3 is TGTGCCAGCAGTCTAGCGTCGTGGGAGGGGACTACCAATGAGCAGTTCTTC.

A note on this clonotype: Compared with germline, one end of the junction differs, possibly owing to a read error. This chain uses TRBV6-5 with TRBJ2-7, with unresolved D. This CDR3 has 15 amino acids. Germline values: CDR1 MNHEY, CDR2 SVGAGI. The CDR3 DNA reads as TGCGCCAGCAGCCGCATGACGATAGGTAGCCACGAGCAGCACTTC. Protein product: CASSRMTIGSHEQHF.

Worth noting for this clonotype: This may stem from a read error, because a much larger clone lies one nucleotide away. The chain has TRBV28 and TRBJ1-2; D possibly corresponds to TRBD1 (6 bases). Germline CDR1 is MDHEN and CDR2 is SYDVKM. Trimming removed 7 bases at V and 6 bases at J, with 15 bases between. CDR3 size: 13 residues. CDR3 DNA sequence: TGTGCCAGCACAACAGGGCCCTTACATGGCTACACCTTC. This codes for CASTTGPLHGYTF.

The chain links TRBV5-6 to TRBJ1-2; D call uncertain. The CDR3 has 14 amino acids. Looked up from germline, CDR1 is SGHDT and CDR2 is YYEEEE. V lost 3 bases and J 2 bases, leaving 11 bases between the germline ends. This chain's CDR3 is CASSWERVNYGYTF. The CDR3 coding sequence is TGTGCCAGCAGCTGGGAAAGGGTCAACTATGGCTACACCTTC.

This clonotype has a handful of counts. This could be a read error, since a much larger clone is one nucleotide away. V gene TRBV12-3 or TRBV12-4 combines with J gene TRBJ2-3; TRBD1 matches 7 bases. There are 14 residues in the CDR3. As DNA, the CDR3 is TGTACCAGCACCTTGACAGGGCGCACAGATACGCAGTATTTT. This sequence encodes CTSTLTGRTDTQYF.

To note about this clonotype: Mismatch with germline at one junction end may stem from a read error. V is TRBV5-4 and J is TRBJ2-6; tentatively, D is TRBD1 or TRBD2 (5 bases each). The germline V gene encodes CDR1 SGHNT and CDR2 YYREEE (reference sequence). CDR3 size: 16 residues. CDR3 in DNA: TGTGTCAGCAGCTCTGGGACCGGGCGTGGGACCAACGTCCTGACTTTC. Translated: CVSSSGTGRGTNVLTF.

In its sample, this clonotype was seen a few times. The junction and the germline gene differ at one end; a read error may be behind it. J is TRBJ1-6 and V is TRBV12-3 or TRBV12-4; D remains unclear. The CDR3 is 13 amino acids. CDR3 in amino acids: CASSSREGSPLHF. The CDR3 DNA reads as TGTGCCAGCAGTTCGAGGGAGGGTTCACCCCTCCACTTC.

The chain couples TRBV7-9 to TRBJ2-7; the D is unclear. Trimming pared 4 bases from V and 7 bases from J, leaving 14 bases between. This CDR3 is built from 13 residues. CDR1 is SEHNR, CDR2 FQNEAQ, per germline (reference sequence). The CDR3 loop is CASSSQQDGEQYF. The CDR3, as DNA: TGTGCCAGCAGCTCCCAGCAGGACGGGGAGCAGTACTTC. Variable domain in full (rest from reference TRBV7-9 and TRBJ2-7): DTGVSQNPRHKITKRGQNVTFRCDPISEHNRLYWYRQTLGQGPEFLTYFQNEAQLEKSRLLSDRFSAERPKGSFSTLEIQRTEQGDSAMYLCASSSQQDGEQYFGPGTRLTVT.

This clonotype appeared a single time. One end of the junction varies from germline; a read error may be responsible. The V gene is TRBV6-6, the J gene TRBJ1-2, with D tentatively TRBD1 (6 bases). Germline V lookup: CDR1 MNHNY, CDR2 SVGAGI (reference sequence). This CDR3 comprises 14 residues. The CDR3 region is CASSMGHENYGYTF. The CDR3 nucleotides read TGTGCCAGCAGTATGGGACACGAAAACTATGGCTACACGTTC.

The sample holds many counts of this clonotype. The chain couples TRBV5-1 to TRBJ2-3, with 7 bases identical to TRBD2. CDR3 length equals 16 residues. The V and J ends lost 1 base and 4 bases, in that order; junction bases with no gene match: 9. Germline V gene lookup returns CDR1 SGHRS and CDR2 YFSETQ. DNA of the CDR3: TGCGCCAGCAGCTTGTTGGCGGGAGCCGTCCCAGATACGCAGTATTTT. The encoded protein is CASSLLAGAVPDTQYF.